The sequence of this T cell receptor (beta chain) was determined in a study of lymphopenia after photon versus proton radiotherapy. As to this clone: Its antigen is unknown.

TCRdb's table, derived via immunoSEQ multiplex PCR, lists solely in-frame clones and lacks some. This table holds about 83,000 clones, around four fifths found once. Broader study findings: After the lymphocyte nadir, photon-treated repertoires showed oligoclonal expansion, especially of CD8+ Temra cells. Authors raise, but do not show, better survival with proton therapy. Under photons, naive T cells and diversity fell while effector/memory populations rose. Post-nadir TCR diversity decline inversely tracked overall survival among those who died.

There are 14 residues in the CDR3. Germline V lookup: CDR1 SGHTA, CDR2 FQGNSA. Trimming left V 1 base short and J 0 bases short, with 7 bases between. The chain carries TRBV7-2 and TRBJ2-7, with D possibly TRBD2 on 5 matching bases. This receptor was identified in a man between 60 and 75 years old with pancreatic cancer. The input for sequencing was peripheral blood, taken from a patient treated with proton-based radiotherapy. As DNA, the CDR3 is TGTGCCAGCAGCTTAGATGGGAGCTCCTACGAGCAGTACTTC. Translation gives CASSLDGSSYEQYF.